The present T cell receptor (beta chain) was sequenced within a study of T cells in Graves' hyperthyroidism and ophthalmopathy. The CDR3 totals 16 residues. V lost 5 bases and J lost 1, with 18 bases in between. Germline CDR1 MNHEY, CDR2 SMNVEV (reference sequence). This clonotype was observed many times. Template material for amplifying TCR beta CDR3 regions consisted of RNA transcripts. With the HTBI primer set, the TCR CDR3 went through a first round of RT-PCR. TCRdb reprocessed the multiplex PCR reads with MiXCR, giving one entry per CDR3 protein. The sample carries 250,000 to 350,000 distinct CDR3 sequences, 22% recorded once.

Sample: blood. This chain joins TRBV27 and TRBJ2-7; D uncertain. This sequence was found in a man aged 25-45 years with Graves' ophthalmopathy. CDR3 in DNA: TGTGCCAGCAGTCCCTCCGGTTACGGCGGATCCTACGAGCAGTACTTC. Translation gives CASSPSGYGGSYEQYF.